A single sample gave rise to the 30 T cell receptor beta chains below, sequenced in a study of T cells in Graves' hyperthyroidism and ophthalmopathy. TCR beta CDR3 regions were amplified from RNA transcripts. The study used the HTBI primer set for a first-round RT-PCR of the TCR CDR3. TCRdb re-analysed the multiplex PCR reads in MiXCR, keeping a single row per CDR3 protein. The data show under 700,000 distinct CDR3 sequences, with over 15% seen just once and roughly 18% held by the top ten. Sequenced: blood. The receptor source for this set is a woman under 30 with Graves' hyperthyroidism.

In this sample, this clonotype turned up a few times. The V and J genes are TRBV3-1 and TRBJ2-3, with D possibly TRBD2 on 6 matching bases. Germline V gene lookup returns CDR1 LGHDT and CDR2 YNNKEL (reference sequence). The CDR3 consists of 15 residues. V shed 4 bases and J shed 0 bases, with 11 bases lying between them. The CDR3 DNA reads TGTGCCAGCAGCCCCGCGGGAATTAGCACAGATACGCAGTATTTT. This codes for CASSPAGISTDTQYF.

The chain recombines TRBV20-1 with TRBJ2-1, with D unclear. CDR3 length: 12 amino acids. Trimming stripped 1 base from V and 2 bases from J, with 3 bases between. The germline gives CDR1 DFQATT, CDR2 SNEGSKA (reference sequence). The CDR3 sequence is CSARGAYNEQFF. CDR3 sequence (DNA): TGCAGTGCTAGAGGCGCCTACAATGAGCAGTTCTTC.

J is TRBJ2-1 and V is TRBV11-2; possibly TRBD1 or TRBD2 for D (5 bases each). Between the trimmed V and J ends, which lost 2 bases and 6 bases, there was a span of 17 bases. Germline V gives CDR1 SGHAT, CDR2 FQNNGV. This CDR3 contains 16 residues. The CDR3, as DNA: TGTGCCAGCAGCTTACGGGGCACCTACTCACCCAATGAGCAGTTCTTC. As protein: CASSLRGTYSPNEQFF.

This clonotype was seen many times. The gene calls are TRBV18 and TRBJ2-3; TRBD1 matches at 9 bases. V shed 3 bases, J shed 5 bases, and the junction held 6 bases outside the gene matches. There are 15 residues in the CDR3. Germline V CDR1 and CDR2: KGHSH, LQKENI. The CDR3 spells CASSPRDRARDTQYF. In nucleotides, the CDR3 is TGTGCCAGCTCACCCCGGGACAGGGCCCGAGATACGCAGTATTTT.

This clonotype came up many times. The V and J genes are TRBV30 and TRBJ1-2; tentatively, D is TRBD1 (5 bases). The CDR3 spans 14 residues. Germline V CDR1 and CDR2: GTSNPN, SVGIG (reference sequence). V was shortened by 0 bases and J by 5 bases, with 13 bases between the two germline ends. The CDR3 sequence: CAWSVLQAAYGYTF. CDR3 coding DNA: TGTGCCTGGAGTGTACTACAGGCTGCGTATGGCTACACCTTC.

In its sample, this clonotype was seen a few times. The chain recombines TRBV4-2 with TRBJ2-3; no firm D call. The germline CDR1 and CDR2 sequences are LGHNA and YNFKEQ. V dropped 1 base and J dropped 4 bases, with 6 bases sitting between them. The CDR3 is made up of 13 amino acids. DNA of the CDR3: TGTGCCAGCAGCCAAGTCGCAGCAGATACGCAGTATTTT. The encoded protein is CASSQVAADTQYF.

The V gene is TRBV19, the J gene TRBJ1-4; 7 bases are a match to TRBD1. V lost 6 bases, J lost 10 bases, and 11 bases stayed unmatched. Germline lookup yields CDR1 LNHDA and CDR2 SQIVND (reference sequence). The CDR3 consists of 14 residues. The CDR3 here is CASSQRGLYGKLFF. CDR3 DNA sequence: TGTGCCAGTAGCCAGAGGGGGCTTTATGGAAAACTGTTTTTT.

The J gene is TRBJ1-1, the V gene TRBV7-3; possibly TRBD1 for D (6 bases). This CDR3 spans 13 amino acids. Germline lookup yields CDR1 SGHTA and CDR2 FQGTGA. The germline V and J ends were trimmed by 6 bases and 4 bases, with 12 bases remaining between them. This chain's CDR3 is CASRHDRTTEAFF. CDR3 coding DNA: TGTGCCAGCAGGCACGACAGGACCACTGAAGCTTTCTTT.

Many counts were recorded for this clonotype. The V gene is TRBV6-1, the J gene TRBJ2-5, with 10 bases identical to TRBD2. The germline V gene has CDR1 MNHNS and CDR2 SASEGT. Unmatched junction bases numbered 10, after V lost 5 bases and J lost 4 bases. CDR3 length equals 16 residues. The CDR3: CASSYRAGGRGETQYF. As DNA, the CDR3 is TGTGCCAGCAGTTATAGAGCGGGGGGGCGTGGAGAGACCCAGTACTTC.

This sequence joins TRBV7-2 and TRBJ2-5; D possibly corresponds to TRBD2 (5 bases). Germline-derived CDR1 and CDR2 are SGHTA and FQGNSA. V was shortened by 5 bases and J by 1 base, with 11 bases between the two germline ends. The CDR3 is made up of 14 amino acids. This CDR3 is CASSERISQETQYF. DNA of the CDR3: TGTGCCAGCAGCGAGCGGATCAGCCAAGAGACCCAGTACTTC.

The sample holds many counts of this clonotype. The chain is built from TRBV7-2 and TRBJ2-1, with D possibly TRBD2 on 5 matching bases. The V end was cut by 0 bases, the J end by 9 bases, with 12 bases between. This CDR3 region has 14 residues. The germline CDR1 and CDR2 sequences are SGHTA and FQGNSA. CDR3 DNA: TGTGCCAGCAGCTTAGCAGCTAGCACGGTTGAGCAGTTCTTC. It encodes CASSLAASTVEQFF.

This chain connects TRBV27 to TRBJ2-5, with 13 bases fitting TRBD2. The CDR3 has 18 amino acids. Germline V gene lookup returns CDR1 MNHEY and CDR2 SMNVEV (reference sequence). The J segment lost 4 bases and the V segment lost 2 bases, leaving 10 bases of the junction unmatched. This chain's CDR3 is CASSLLGLAGDVGETQYF. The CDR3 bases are TGTGCCAGCAGTTTACTCGGACTAGCGGGAGACGTGGGAGAGACCCAGTACTTC.

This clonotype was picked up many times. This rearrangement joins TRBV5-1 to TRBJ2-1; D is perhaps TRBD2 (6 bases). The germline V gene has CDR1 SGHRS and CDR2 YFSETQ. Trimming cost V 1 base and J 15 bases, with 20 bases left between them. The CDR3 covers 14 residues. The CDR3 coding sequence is TGCGCCAGCAGCTTGAAAGATGACGGGAGTGGTCGGTTCTTC. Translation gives CASSLKDDGSGRFF.

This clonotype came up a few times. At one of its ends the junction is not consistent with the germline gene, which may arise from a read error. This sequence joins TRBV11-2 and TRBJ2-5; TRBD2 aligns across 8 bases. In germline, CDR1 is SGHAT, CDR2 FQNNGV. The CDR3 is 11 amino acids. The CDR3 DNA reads TGTGCCAGCAGCCCCCTAGCGGGCCTCAACTTC. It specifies CASSPLAGLNF.

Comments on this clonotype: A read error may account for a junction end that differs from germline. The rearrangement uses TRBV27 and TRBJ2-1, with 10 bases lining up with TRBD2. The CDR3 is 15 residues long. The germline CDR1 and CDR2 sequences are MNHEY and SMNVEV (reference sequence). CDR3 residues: CASSVPSGGYSEQFF. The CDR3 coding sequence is TGTGCCAGCAGTGTCCCTAGCGGGGGCTACAGTGAGCAGTTCTTC.

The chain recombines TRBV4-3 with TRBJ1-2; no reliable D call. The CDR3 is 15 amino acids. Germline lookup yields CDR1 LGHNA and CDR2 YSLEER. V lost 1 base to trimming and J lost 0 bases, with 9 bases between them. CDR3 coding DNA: TGCGCCAGCAGCCAAGTAAACAGAGCTAACTATGGCTACACCTTC. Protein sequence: CASSQVNRANYGYTF.

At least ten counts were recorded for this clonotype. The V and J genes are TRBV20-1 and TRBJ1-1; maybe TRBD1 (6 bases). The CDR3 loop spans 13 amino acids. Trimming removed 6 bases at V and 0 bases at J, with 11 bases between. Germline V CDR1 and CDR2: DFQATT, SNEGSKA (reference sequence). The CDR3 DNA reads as TGCAGTGCAAAGTCAGGGGTGAACACTGAAGCTTTCTTT. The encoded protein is CSAKSGVNTEAFF.

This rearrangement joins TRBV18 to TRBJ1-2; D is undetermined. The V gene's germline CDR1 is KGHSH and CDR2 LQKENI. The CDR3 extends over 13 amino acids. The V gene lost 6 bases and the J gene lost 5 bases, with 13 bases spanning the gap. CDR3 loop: CASSSIPEYGYTF. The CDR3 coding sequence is TGTGCCAGCTCTTCTATTCCGGAGTATGGCTACACCTTC.

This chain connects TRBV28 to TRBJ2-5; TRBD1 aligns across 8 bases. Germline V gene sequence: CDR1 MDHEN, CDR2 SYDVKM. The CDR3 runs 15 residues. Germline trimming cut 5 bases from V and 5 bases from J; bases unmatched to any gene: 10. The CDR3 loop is CASSTDRGGWETQYF. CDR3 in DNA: TGTGCCAGCAGTACCGACAGGGGAGGATGGGAGACCCAGTACTTC.

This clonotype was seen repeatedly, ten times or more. CDR3 sequence: CASSWGGFSDTQYF. The CDR3 nucleotides are TGTGCCAGCAGTTGGGGTGGCTTTTCAGATACGCAGTATTTT. V is TRBV2 and J is TRBJ2-3; D ambiguous. Germline V lookup: CDR1 SNHLY, CDR2 FYNNEI. The germline V and J ends were trimmed by 5 bases and 4 bases, with 13 bases remaining between them. The CDR3 is 14 residues long.

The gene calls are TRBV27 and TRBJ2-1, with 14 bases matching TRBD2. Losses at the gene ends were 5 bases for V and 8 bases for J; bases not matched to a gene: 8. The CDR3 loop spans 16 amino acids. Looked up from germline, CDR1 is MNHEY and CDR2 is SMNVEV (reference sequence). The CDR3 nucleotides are TGTGCCAGCAGTACCACGGGACTAGCGGGAGTATATGAGCAGTTCTTC. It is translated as CASSTTGLAGVYEQFF.

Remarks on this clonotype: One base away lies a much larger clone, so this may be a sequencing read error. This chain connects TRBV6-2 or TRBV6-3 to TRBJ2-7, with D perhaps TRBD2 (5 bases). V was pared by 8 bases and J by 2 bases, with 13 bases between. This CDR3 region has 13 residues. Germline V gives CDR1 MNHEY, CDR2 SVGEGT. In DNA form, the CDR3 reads TGTGCCAGCGGACTCAGAAAGACCTACGAGCAGTACTTC. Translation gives CASGLRKTYEQYF.

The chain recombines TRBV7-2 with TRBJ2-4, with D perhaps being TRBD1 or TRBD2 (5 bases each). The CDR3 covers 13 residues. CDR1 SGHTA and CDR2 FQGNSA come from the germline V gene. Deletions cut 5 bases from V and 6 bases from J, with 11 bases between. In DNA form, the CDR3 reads TGTGCCAGCAGCCCAGTTGGGGGAAACATTCAGTACTTC. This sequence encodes CASSPVGGNIQYF.

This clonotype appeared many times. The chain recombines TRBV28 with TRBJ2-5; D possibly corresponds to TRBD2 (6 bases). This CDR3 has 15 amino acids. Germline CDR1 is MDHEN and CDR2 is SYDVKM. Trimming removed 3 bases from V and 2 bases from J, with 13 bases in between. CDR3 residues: CASSLGGRRQETQYF. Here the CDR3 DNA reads TGTGCCAGCAGTTTGGGGGGACGGAGACAAGAGACCCAGTACTTC.

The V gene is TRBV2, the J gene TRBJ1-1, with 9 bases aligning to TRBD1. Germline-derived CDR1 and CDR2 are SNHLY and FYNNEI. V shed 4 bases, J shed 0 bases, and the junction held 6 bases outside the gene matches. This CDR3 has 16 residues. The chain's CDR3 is CASSGDREALNTEAFF. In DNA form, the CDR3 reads TGTGCCAGCAGTGGGGACAGGGAGGCCCTGAACACTGAAGCTTTCTTT.

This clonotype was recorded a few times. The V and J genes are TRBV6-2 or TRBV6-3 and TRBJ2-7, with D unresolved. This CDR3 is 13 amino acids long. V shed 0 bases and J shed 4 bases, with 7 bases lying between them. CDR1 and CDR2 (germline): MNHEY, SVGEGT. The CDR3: CASSYSKGYEQYF. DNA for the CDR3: TGTGCCAGCAGTTACTCGAAAGGGTACGAGCAGTACTTC.

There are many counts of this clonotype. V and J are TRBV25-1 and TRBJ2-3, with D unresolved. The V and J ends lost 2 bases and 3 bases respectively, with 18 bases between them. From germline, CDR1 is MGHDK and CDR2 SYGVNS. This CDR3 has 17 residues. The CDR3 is CASSETLPGGKTDTQYF. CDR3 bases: TGTGCCAGCAGTGAAACCCTCCCGGGTGGGAAAACAGATACGCAGTATTTT.

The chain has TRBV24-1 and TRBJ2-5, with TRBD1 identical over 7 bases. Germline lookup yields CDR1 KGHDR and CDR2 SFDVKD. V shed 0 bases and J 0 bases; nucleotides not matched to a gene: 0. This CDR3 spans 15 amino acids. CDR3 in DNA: TGTGCCACCAGTGATTTGGGACAGGACCAAGAGACCCAGTACTTC. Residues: CATSDLGQDQETQYF.

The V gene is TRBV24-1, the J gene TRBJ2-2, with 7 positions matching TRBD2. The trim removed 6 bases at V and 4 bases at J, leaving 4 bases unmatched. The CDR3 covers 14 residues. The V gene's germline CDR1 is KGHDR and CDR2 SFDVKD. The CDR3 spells CATSSRGVTGELFF. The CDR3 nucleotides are TGTGCCACCAGTAGCCGGGGGGTCACCGGGGAGCTGTTTTTT.

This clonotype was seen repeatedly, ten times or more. CDR3 DNA: TGTGCCTGGAGTCGTCAGGGTGGGGGCACTAGGGAGCAGTACTTC. Protein product: CAWSRQGGGTREQYF. The V call is TRBV30, the J call TRBJ2-7, with a weak D call TRBD1 (6 bases). The germline V gene has CDR1 GTSNPN and CDR2 SVGIG (reference sequence). V was pared by 2 bases and J by 7 bases, with 21 bases between. The CDR3 extends over 15 amino acids.